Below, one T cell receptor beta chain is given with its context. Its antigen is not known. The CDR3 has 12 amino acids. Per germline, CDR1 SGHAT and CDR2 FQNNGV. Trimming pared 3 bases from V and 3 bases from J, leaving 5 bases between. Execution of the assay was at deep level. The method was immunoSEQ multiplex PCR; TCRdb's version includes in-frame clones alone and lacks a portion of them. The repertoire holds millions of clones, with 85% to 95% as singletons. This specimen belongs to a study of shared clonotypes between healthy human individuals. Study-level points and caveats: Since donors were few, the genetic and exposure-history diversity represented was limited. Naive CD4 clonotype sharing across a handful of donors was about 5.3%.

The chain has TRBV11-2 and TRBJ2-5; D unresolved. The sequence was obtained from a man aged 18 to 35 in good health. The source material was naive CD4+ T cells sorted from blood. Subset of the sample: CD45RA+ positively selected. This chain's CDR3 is CASSFKEETQYF. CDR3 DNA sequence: TGTGCCAGCAGCTTTAAGGAAGAGACCCAGTACTTC. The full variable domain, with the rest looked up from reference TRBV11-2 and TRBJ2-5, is EAGVAQSPRYKIIEKRQSVAFWCNPISGHATLYWYQQILGQGPKLLIQFQNNGVVDDSQLPKDRFSAERLKGVDSTLKIQPAKLEDSAVYLCASSFKEETQYFGPGTRLLVL.